This TCR beta chain was sequenced during a study of PD-1 blockade in classical Hodgkin lymphoma. Notes on the study in general: Newly diagnosed patients were said to have less baseline TCR diversity than healthy donors did. Diversity similar to that of newly diagnosed patients was seen at baseline in complete responders.

Profiling relied on immunoSEQ multiplex PCR, and the TCRdb table lists in-frame clones only, not all of them. In the table there are 110,000 or so clones, about 92% of which are singletons. J gave up 6 bases and V 4 bases, and 5 bases lay outside the gene matches. The CDR3 is 14 amino acids. Per germline, CDR1 MGHRA and CDR2 YSYEKL. Stated time point: cycle 4 day 1 (C4D1), after about 6 weeks of nivolumab. Each of the patients experienced relapse following autologous stem cell transplantation, and their brentuximab vedotin exposure differed. As concerns this clone: The antigen remains unidentified.

J is TRBJ1-1 and V is TRBV4-1; 10 bases are shared with TRBD1. The TCR originated in a human donor with classical Hodgkin lymphoma. This material consisted of peripheral blood mononuclear cells (PBMCs), taken before the fourth cycle of nivolumab. CDR3 sequence: CASSPPGQGSEAFF. In nucleotides, the CDR3 is TGCGCCAGCAGCCCGCCGGGACAGGGGTCTGAAGCTTTCTTT.